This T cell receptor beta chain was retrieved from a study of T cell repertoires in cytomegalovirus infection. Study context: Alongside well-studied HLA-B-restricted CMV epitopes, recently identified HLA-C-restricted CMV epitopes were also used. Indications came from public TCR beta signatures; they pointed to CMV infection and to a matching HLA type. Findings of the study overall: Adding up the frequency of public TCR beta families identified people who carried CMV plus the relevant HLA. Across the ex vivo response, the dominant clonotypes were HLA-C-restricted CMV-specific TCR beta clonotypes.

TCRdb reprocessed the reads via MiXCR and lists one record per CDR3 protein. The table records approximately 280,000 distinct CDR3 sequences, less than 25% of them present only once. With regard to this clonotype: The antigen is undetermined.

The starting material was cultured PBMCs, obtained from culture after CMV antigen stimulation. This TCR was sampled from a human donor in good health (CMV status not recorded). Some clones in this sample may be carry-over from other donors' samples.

The CDR3 is CASSFSLAEFTDTQYF. The CDR3 nucleotides read TGTGCCAGCAGCTTCTCACTAGCGGAGTTCACAGATACGCAGTATTTT. The J gene is TRBJ2-3, the V gene TRBV5-4; 8 nucleotides align to TRBD2. The length of the CDR3 is 16 residues. Germline values: CDR1 SGHNT, CDR2 YYREEE (reference sequence). The J segment lost 2 bases and the V segment lost 2 bases, leaving 7 bases of the junction unmatched.